These 20 T cell receptor beta chains share one sample of origin, sequenced in a study of shared clonotypes between healthy human individuals. The data were produced by immunoSEQ multiplex PCR, yet TCRdb's version contains in-frame clones alone and is incomplete. The sample has 550,000 to 850,000 clones; over 60% are singletons. Sequences were obtained from memory CD4+ T cells sorted from blood. As for subset: CD45RA-negative fraction. These receptors were collected from a woman aged 25 to 39 in good health.

The V and J genes are TRBV30 and TRBJ2-7; D call uncertain. The length of the CDR3 is 13 residues. Germline lookup yields CDR1 GTSNPN and CDR2 SVGIG (reference sequence). V dropped 2 bases and J dropped 2 bases, with 10 bases sitting between them. The DNA of the CDR3 is TGTGCCTGGAGTTACTACGGAACCTACGAGCAGTACTTC. Translation gives CAWSYYGTYEQYF.

J is TRBJ2-7 and V is TRBV28, with unresolved D. From germline, CDR1 is MDHEN and CDR2 SYDVKM. Trimming stripped 6 bases from V and 1 base from J, with 13 bases between. The CDR3 is 14 amino acids. As DNA, the CDR3 is TGTGCCAGCAGCCTAGGTATTTCTTCCTACGAGCAGTACTTC. Protein product: CASSLGISSYEQYF.

The chain uses TRBV5-4 and TRBJ2-2; D uncertain. Germline CDR1 is SGHNT and CDR2 is YYREEE (reference sequence). V lost 0 bases, J lost 5 bases, and 8 bases lay in between. The CDR3 runs 14 residues. Here the CDR3 reads CASSLVGGTGELFF. Here the CDR3 DNA reads TGTGCCAGCAGCTTGGTCGGCGGTACCGGGGAGCTGTTTTTT.

The chain joins TRBV2 to TRBJ2-7, with D perhaps matching TRBD2 (5 bases). Per germline, CDR1 SNHLY and CDR2 FYNNEI. CDR3 length: 16 amino acids. With 8 bases removed from V and 0 bases from J, the gap between germline ends came to 20 bases. The CDR3 region is CASLRRSESNSYEQYF. CDR3 sequence (DNA): TGTGCCAGCCTTCGGAGGTCCGAGAGTAACTCCTACGAGCAGTACTTC.

The rearrangement uses TRBV5-5 and TRBJ2-3; 9 bases are shared with TRBD2. The CDR3 consists of 16 residues. The germline V gene has CDR1 SGHKS and CDR2 YYEKEE (reference sequence). The V segment lost 0 bases and the J segment 9 bases; nucleotides outside the gene matches: 11. The CDR3 loop is CASSLGAGGSFGTQYF. CDR3 sequence (DNA): TGTGCCAGCAGCTTGGGAGCGGGAGGCTCATTCGGGACGCAGTATTTT.

The rearrangement joins TRBV19 to TRBJ1-1; 9 positions match TRBD1. CDR1 is LNHDA and CDR2 is SQIVND in the germline V gene (reference sequence). This CDR3 region has 14 residues. With V trimmed by 6 bases and J by 5 bases, 7 bases remained unmatched. Here the CDR3 DNA reads TGTGCCAGTAGATTGGACAGGGGATATACTGAAGCTTTCTTT. Its translation is CASRLDRGYTEAFF.

The chain links TRBV2 to TRBJ1-1, with 7 bases fitting TRBD1. V was clipped by 8 bases and J by 1 base; unmatched bases: 1. Germline V gives CDR1 SNHLY, CDR2 FYNNEI. This CDR3 has 12 residues. CDR3 sequence reads: CASDRENTEAFF. The CDR3 nucleotides are TGTGCCAGCGACAGGGAGAACACTGAAGCTTTCTTT.

This chain uses TRBV6-5 with TRBJ2-1, with a possible D match to TRBD1 (6 bases). The CDR3 consists of 15 residues. Germline V CDR1 and CDR2: MNHEY, SVGAGI. The germline V and J ends were trimmed by 7 bases and 7 bases, with 20 bases remaining between them. The CDR3 coding sequence is TGTGCCAGCACCGAAAGTTGGACAGTGGGGAATGAGCAGTTCTTC. It specifies CASTESWTVGNEQFF.

This chain links TRBV2 with TRBJ2-5, with D perhaps TRBD2 (5 bases). Trimming shortened V by 9 bases and J by 4 bases, and 15 bases separated the two germline ends. The CDR3 is 13 residues long. Germline lookup yields CDR1 SNHLY and CDR2 FYNNEI. For the CDR3, the DNA is TGTGCCAGAAAAGGGCGGGTTGTAGAGACCCAGTACTTC. As protein: CARKGRVVETQYF.

The rearrangement uses TRBV30 and TRBJ1-2; the match to TRBD1 covers 10 bases. The V gene end was trimmed by 5 bases and the J gene end by 4 bases; junction bases not matched to a gene: 1. The length of the CDR3 is 12 residues. Germline CDR1 is GTSNPN and CDR2 is SVGIG (reference sequence). The CDR3 reads CAWGQGGYGYTF. The CDR3 DNA reads as TGTGCCTGGGGACAGGGGGGCTATGGCTACACCTTC.

This clone was picked up a small number of times. The J gene is TRBJ2-7, the V gene TRBV11-2; D is undetermined. Germline V gene sequence: CDR1 SGHAT, CDR2 FQNNGV. The CDR3 totals 15 residues. Trimming left V 4 bases short and J 3 bases short, with 16 bases between. The CDR3 sequence: CASSSGLFGVYEQYF. The CDR3 DNA follows: TGTGCCAGCAGCTCCGGATTATTTGGAGTCTACGAGCAGTACTTC.

This chain joins TRBV7-3 and TRBJ2-1; 7 bases fit TRBD2. Germline CDR1 SGHTA, CDR2 FQGTGA. The CDR3 covers 18 residues. V lost 1 base, J lost 1 base, and 10 bases stayed unmatched. The CDR3 coding sequence is TGTGCCAGCAGCTTAATGGGAGGGGTAGCGCTATCCTACAATGAGCAGTTCTTC. It specifies CASSLMGGVALSYNEQFF.

The rearrangement uses TRBV27 and TRBJ2-7; 9 bases are shared with TRBD2. There are 15 residues in the CDR3. V lost 3 bases and J lost 6; bases outside the gene matches: 9. The germline V gene has CDR1 MNHEY and CDR2 SMNVEV (reference sequence). The CDR3: CASSFLVAGVTEQYF. As DNA, the CDR3 is TGTGCCAGCAGTTTTCTGGTAGCGGGAGTGACCGAGCAGTACTTC.

This clone was counted once. The V and J genes are TRBV5-4 and TRBJ1-5; possible D gene TRBD1, 6 bases. There are 14 residues in the CDR3. The V gene lost 5 bases and the J gene lost 4 bases, with 13 bases spanning the gap. CDR1 is SGHNT and CDR2 is YYREEE in the germline V gene (reference sequence). The CDR3 nucleotides are TGTGCCAGCAGTTCACAGGGTTTGAATCAGCCCCAGCATTTT. Its protein is CASSSQGLNQPQHF.

The chain joins TRBV2 to TRBJ1-1; the D is unclear. The germline V gene encodes CDR1 SNHLY and CDR2 FYNNEI. CDR3 size: 12 residues. V lost 9 bases to trimming and J lost 1 base, with 9 bases between them. The CDR3 sequence: CARHRANTEAFF. CDR3 nucleotides: TGTGCCAGACACCGGGCGAACACTGAAGCTTTCTTT.

The chain joins TRBV2 to TRBJ1-1; no firm D call. Germline loops: CDR1 SNHLY, CDR2 FYNNEI. The ends were cut back, 4 bases at V and 4 bases at J, with 13 bases in the middle. CDR3 size: 14 residues. In DNA, the CDR3 is TGTGCCAGCAGTGCGGTGGTTAGACGCACTGAAGCTTTCTTT. Its translation: CASSAVVRRTEAFF. Variable domain in full (rest from reference TRBV2 and TRBJ1-1): EPEVTQTPSHQVTQMGQEVILRCVPISNHLYFYWYRQILGQKVEFLVSFYNNEISEKSEIFDDQFSVERPDGSNFTLKIRSTKLEDSAMYFCASSAVVRRTEAFFGQGTRLTVV.

In its sample, this clone was seen a few times. This chain connects TRBV2 to TRBJ1-5; 12 bases fit TRBD1. Germline V lookup: CDR1 SNHLY, CDR2 FYNNEI. V lost 5 bases, J lost 4 bases, and 6 bases stayed unmatched. The CDR3 consists of 16 residues. CDR3 protein: CASSRPGQGANQPQHF. Here the CDR3 DNA reads TGTGCCAGCAGTCGACCGGGACAGGGGGCTAATCAGCCCCAGCATTTT.

The rearrangement joins TRBV30 to TRBJ2-2; D not resolved. Germline V gene lookup returns CDR1 GTSNPN and CDR2 SVGIG (reference sequence). The CDR3 covers 12 residues. The ends were cut back, 0 bases at V and 5 bases at J, with 4 bases in the middle. CDR3 nucleotides: TGTGCCTGGAGTGTAATGACCGGGGAGCTGTTTTTT. Translated, it gives CAWSVMTGELFF. The complete variable domain, with remaining parts taken from reference TRBV30 and TRBJ2-2, reads SQTIHQWPATLVQPVGSPLSLECTVEGTSNPNLYWYRQAAGRGLQLLFYSVGIGQISSEVPQNLSASRPQDRQFILSSKKLLLSDSGFYLCAWSVMTGELFFGEGSRLTVL.

The chain combines TRBV2 with TRBJ2-7; possibly TRBD1 for D (6 bases). This CDR3 contains 12 residues. Germline CDR1 reads SNHLY; CDR2 reads FYNNEI. V was pared by 7 bases and J by 4 bases, with 11 bases between. CDR3: CASTRGGYEQYF. CDR3 sequence (DNA): TGTGCCAGCACTAGAGGGGGATACGAGCAGTACTTC.

This clone was counted once. The chain uses TRBV11-2 and TRBJ2-5; TRBD2 might be the D (6 bases). The germline V gene encodes CDR1 SGHAT and CDR2 FQNNGV. Trimming took 1 base from V and 5 from J, leaving 8 bases between them. The length of the CDR3 is 13 residues. DNA for the CDR3: TGTGCCAGCAGCTTAGCGGGAGTGGAGACCCAGTACTTC. It translates to CASSLAGVETQYF.